The T cell receptor (beta chain) under discussion was sequenced for a study of patients and donors after allogeneic stem cell transplantation (dated by TCRdb to 2020 to 2022). Relative to germline, V is 5 bases shorter and J is 4 bases shorter, with 23 bases between their ends. There are 17 amino acids in the CDR3, from cysteine to phenylalanine inclusive. Only the CDR3 portion is preserved as DNA: 51 bases, with reading frame beginning at the first base. Looking up the germline V gene (reference sequence) yields CDR1 MNHEY and CDR2 SMNVEV. Concerning this clonotype: Its recognized antigen is unknown. Per-base quality was not reported, and no clone a single base away is much larger than it.

The library was obtained by RT-PCR. The sequencing machine was a NextSeq 550. TCRdb took the public reads, trimmed them with fastp at Q25, ran MiXCR for clone calling and kept in-frame beta chains. Rows with one shared CDR3 protein collapse into an entry with the most common genes and DNA. A total of over 130,000 distinct CDR3 sequences appear in this sample, approximately 35% of them only once. In total, the top ten clones hold about 50% of the sample. The sequencing sample was made of blood, either unsorted or a sorted T cell fraction (not recorded which). This clonotype was obtained from a human donor who was either an allogeneic HSCT recipient or a stem cell or donor lymphocyte infusion donor (not recorded which). It is not recorded whose cells these are; they may come from a transplant donor. Rearrangement joined TRBV27 to TRBJ1-2; perhaps TRBD1 is the D gene, with 6 bases matching. The nucleotides read TGTGCCAGCAGTGGCAGGGGAACACTGTTCCGAACCTATGGCTACACCTTC. It codes for CASSGRGTLFRTYGYTF.